This paragraph reports one T cell receptor beta chain. Its antigen is unknown. No base quality values were provided; no much bigger clone lies one nucleotide off. The donors were around 39 Caucasian individuals from Russia, aged roughly 6 to 90 years, who were systemically healthy. Around 9.9 milliliters of peripheral blood were collected from each donor into EDTA-treated Vacutainer tubes. Ficoll-Paque density-gradient centrifugation was used to isolate PBMCs, with at least 6.5 million per sample. Total RNA, at least 6 micrograms per sample, was extracted from PBMCs with Trizol reagent. The percentages of naive CD45RAhigh/CD27high T cells were determined by flow cytometry on a PBMC aliquot from every donor. This entry belongs to a study of blood T cells in healthy people across ages (dated by TCRdb to about 2015). About the full investigation: Template switching captured roughly one uniquely barcoded TCR beta cDNA molecule per two T cells in model experiments. Age-related changes in TCR beta repertoire diversity were measured in the study by deep sequencing normalized with unique cDNA molecular identifiers. The donors were divided into four age groups: young (average about 15 years), middle-aged (under 40), aged (approximately 62) and long-lived (about 80). Using the same blood draw, the study looked at two additional independent replicas of 1 million unique cDNA reads for two donors, one aged 18 to 30 and the other aged 80 or older. The full study reports these points: Observed TCR beta diversity per million T cells fell roughly linearly with age, and a significant reduction was already apparent by age roughly 41. Compared with the aged group, more naive CD4+ T cells, fewer expanded clones and increased TCR diversity were shown by the long-lived group, suggesting age selection. Because profiling used bulk unsorted PBMCs, naive and antigen-experienced compartments could not be compared conclusively. Estimates of total diversity based on one million sequenced T cells were considered lower bounds and underestimates. Donor CMV infection status was unknown, potentially confounding age-related changes in expanded clonotypes. There was a strong correlation between observed TCR beta diversity and the percentage of naive T cells measured by flow cytometry.

Receptor libraries were prepared by 5' RACE. The sample was run on an Illumina HiSeq 2500. A second about 7 to 11 cycle PCR used a sample-barcoded 5' primer and a J-beta primer mix. A unique molecular identifier was introduced onto each TCR beta cDNA molecule by a template-switch 5' adaptor carrying 12 random nucleotides. Each sample yielded at least 3 million CDR3-containing paired-end reads. First-strand cDNA was synthesized from all RNA with the Mint cDNA synthesis kit, primed by a TRBC-specific oligonucleotide. All cDNA was treated with uracil-DNA glycosylase and then went through a first 18-cycle PCR with the universal primers M1SS and BC2_uni_R. Per the authors' processing: Each sample was normalized by randomly selecting 1 million high-quality reads, each carrying a distinct molecular identifier. Reads sharing molecular identifiers were discarded rather than binned into consensus sequences. MiTCR, set to a Q25 quality threshold and the strictest error-elimination algorithm, was used for CDR3 identification, clonotype clustering and error correction. A nonparametric unseen species model with Euler transformation was used to estimate lower-bound total TCR beta diversity. The public sequencing data were trimmed at Q25 with fastp and processed into clonotypes with MiXCR by TCRdb, which kept only in-frame beta chains. Rows are unified per CDR3 protein, each entry keeping the most common DNA and genes. The V and J calls shown here were made by TCRdb, not taken from the authors' results. The sample data list roughly 1,100,000 distinct CDR3 sequences, and 20% to 25% of these were observed just once. The ten largest clones capture approximately 0.71% of the sample.

The germline V gene supplies CDR1 SGDLS and CDR2 YYNGEE. The CDR3 covers 15 residues, taking in both the cysteine and the phenylalanine. CDR3 DNA is the only sequence kept; it has 45 bases, read in frame from the first base. The sample was also reused in another study, on T cells of mothers and their children. From the second report: The donors were nine systemically healthy Caucasian individuals, made up of three mothers and their six children. cDNA synthesis consumed the entire amount of extracted RNA, loaded at about 1.5 ug RNA in each 15 ul reaction. In the second PCR, the M1S primer added sample barcodes and 2-4 random nucleotides. Over 8 million TCR beta CDR3 reads were obtained for each mother, and approximately 2.9 million reads were obtained for each child. TCR recombination output is similarly shaped by thymic selection in related and unrelated pairs, with a minor effect exerted by inherited differences. Normalized repertoire overlap in related mother-child pairs was always slightly higher than in unrelated mother-child pairs, but the difference was never significant. No persistent microchimeric T cell clones were detected, at a sensitivity of around 97 clones per million clonotypes. To look for features that set related mother-child pairs apart from unrelated individuals, the researchers ran deep NGS to compare the TCR beta repertoires of mothers and children. On average, the children were 11 +/- 4 years old, while the mothers were about 40 +/- 4 years old. Libraries were sequenced on Illumina HiSeq 2000 with 100+100 nt paired-end reads after adapter ligation with NEBNext reagents. To prevent cross-contamination, the mother and child libraries were prepared one month apart and sequenced in separate runs. Between about 500,000 and 2,300,000 distinct TCR beta clonotypes were identified per donor. Naive TCR beta clonotypes were estimated from low-frequency clonotypes matched to each donor's FACS-determined naive share, without sorting.

Material: blood. The V gene is TRBV9 and the J gene is TRBJ2-5, with TRBD1 as a weak D call on 6 bases. The J call is in doubt because the DNA end fits TRBJ2-1 better. The receptor comes from a girl aged 2 to 9 in good health. Here is the DNA: TGTGCCAGCAGCGTAGCTGGGACAACTAACAATGAGCAGTTCTTC. Translated, it gives CASSVAGTTNNEQFF.